Listed here is a single T cell receptor (beta chain). Antigen: not known. Assay: immunoSEQ multiplex PCR; the TCRdb copy retains only in-frame clones and omits some. Of millions of clones in the sample, more than 85% were seen once. The CDR3 runs 17 residues. Trimming left V 0 bases short and J 0 bases short, with 13 bases between. CDR1 is SEHNR and CDR2 is FQNEAQ in the germline V gene (reference sequence). The data originate from a study of shared clonotypes between healthy human individuals. Turning to the study itself: The study enrolled a couple of women and a few men aged 18 to 49. Study outcomes and limitations: Enrolling few donors narrowed the genetic and exposure-history diversity that was represented.

HIV-negative, healthy adults without recent acute infections or vaccinations were the donors. Every contributor of samples was a Caucasian grown-up residing in Nashville, Tennessee. The receptor's source is a man aged 18-30 years in good health. Some clones in this sample may be carry-over from other donors' samples. Sequenced material: naive CD4+ T cells from PBMCs. Noted subset: CD45RA+ positively selected. The chain employs TRBV7-9 and TRBJ2-3; D is uncertain. The CDR3 reads CASSLAWPATSTDTQYF. DNA of the CDR3: TGTGCCAGCAGCTTAGCGTGGCCAGCGACCAGCACAGATACGCAGTATTTT. The variable domain in full, with the rest retrieved from reference TRBV7-9 and TRBJ2-3, is DTGVSQNPRHKITKRGQNVTFRCDPISEHNRLYWYRQTLGQGPEFLTYFQNEAQLEKSRLLSDRFSAERPKGSFSTLEIQRTEQGDSAMYLCASSLAWPATSTDTQYFGPGTRLTVL.